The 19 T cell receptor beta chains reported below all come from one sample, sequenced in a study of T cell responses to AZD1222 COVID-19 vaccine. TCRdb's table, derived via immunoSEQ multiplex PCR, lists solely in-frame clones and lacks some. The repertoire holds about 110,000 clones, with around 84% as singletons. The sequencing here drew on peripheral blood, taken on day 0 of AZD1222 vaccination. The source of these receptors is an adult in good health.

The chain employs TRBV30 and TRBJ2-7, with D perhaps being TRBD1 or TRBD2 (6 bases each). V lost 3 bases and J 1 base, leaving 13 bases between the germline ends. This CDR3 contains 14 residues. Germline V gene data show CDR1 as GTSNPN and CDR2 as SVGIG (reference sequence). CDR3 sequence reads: CAWRDRGRSYEQYF. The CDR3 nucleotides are TGTGCCTGGAGAGATCGGGGGCGATCCTACGAGCAGTACTTC.

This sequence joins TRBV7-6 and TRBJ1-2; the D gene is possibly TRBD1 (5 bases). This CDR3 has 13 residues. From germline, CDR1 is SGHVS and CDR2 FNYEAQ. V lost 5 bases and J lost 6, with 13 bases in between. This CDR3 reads CASSLERGDGYTF. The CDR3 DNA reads TGTGCCAGCAGCCTCGAACGGGGGGATGGCTACACCTTC.

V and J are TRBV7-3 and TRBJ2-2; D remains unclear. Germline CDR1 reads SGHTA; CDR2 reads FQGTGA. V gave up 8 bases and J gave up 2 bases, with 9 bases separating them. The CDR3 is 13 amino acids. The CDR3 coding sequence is TGTGCCAGCTCTGGACCAAACACCGGGGAGCTGTTTTTT. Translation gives CASSGPNTGELFF. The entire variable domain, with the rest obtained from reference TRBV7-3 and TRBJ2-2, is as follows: GAGVSQTPSNKVTEKGKYVELRCDPISGHTALYWYRQSLGQGPEFLIYFQGTGAADDSGLPNDRFFAVRPEGSVSTLKIQRTERGDSAVYLCASSGPNTGELFFGEGSRLTVL.

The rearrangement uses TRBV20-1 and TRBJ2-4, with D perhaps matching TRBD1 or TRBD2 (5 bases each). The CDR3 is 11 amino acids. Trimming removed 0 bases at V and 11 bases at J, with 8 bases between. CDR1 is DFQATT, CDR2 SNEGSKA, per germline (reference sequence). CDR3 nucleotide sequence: TGCAGTGCTAGAGAGCAGGGACTTCAGTACTTC. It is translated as CSAREQGLQYF.

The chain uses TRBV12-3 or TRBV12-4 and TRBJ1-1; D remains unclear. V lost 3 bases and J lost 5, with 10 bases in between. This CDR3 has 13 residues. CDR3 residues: CASSLSEETEAFF. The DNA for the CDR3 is TGTGCCAGCAGTTTGTCGGAGGAGACTGAAGCTTTCTTT.

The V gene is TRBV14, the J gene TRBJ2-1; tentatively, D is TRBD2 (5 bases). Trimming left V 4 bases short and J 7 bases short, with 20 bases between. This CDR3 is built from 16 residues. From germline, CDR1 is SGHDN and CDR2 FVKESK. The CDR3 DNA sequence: TGTGCCAGCAGCCCCCTTGAAGGGAGAGGTTGGAATGAGCAGTTCTTC. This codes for CASSPLEGRGWNEQFF.

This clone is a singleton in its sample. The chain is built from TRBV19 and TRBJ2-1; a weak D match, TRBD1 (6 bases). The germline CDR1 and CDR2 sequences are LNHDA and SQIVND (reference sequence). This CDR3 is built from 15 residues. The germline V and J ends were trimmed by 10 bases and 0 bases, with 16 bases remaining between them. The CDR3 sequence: CAISQGSPSYNEQFF. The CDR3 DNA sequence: TGTGCCATCTCCCAGGGGTCACCCTCCTACAATGAGCAGTTCTTC.

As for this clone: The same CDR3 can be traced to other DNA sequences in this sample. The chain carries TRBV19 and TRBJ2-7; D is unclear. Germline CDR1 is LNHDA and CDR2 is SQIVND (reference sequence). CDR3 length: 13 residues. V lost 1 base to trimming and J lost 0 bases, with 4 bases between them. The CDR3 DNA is TGTGCCAGTAGTATAGGGGACTCCTACGAGCAGTACTTC. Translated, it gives CASSIGDSYEQYF. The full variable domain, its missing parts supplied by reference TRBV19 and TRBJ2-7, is DGGITQSPKYLFRKEGQNVTLSCEQNLNHDAMYWYRQDPGQGLRLIYYSQIVNDFQKGDIAEGYSVSREKKESFPLTVTSAQKNPTAFYLCASSIGDSYEQYFGPGTRLTVT.

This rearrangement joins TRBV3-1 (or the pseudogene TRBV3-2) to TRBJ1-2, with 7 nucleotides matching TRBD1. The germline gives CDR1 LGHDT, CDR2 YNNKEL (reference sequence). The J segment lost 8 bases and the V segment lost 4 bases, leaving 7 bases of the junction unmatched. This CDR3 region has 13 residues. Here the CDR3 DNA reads TGTGCCAGCAGCCTGAAGGGGGCGCGAGGCTACACCTTC. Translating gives CASSLKGARGYTF.

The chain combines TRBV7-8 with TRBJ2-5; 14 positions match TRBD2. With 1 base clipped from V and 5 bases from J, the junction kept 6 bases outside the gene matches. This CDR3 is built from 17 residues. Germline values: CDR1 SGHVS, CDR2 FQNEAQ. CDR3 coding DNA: TGTGCCAGCAGCTTAGGAGGACTAGCGGGAGGATCGGAGACCCAGTACTTC. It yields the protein CASSLGGLAGGSETQYF.

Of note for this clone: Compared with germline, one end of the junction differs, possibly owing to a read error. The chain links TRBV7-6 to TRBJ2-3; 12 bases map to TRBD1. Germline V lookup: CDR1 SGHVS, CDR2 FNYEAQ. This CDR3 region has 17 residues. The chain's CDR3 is CASSLFTGTGGTDTQYF. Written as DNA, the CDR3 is TGTGCCAGCAGCTTATTTACCGGGACAGGGGGCACGGATACGCAGTATTTT. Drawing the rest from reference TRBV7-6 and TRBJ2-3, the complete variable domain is GAGVSQSPRYKVTKRGQDVALRCDPISGHVSLYWYRQALGQGPEFLTYFNYEAQQDKSGLPNDRFSAERPEGSISTLTIQRTEQRDSAMYRCASSLFTGTGGTDTQYFGPGTRLTVL.

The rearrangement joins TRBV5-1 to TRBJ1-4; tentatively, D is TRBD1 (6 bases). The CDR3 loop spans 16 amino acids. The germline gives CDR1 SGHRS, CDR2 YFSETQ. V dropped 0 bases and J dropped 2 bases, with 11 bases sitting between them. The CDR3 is CASSLDPQGTNEKLFF. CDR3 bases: TGCGCCAGCAGCTTGGATCCGCAGGGGACTAATGAAAAACTGTTTTTT.

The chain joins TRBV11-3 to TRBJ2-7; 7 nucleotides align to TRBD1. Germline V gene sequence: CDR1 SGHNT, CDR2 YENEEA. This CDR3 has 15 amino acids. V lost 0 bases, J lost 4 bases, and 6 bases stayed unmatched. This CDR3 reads CASSLDRGTGYEQYF. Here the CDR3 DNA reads TGTGCCAGCAGCTTAGACAGGGGGACCGGGTACGAGCAGTACTTC.

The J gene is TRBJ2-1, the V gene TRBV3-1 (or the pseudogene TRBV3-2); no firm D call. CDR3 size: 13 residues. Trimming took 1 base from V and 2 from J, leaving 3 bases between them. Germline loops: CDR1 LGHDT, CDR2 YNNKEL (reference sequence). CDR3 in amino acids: CASSQGAYNEQFF. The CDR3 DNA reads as TGTGCCAGCAGCCAAGGCGCCTACAATGAGCAGTTCTTC.

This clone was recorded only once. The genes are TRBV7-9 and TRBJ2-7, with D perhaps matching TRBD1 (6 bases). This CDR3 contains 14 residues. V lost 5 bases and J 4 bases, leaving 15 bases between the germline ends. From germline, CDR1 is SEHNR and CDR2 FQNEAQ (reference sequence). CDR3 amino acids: CASSPQGKGYEQYF. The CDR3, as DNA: TGTGCCAGCAGCCCTCAGGGGAAGGGATACGAGCAGTACTTC.

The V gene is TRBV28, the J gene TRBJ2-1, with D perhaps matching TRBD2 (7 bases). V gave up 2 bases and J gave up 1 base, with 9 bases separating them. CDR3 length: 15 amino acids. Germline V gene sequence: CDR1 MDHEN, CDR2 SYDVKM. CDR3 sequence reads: CASSLAGASYNEQFF. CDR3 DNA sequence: TGTGCCAGCAGTTTAGCGGGGGCGTCCTACAATGAGCAGTTCTTC.

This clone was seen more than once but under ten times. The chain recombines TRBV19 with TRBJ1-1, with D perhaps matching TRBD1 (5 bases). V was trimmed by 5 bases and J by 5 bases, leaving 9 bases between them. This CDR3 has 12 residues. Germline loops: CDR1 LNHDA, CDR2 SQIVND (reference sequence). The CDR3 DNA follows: TGTGCCAGTAGTTCTTCAGGGACTGAAGCTTTCTTT. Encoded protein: CASSSSGTEAFF. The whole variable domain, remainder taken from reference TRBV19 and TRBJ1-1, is DGGITQSPKYLFRKEGQNVTLSCEQNLNHDAMYWYRQDPGQGLRLIYYSQIVNDFQKGDIAEGYSVSREKKESFPLTVTSAQKNPTAFYLCASSSSGTEAFFGQGTRLTVV.

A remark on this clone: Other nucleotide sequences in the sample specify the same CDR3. CDR3: CASSYSRGYEQYF. The CDR3, as DNA: TGTGCCAGCAGTTACTCGCGGGGCTACGAGCAGTACTTC. The J gene is TRBJ2-7, the V gene TRBV6-5, with D possibly matching TRBD2 (6 bases). Germline loops: CDR1 MNHEY, CDR2 SVGAGI. Trimming cost V 0 bases and J 3 bases, with 6 bases left between them. This CDR3 is built from 13 residues.

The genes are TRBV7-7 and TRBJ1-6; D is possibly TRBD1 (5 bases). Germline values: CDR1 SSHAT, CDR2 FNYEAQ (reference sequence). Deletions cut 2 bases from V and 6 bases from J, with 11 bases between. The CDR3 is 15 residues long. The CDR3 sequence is CASSLNPGSNSPLHF. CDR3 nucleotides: TGTGCCAGCAGCTTAAATCCAGGGAGTAATTCACCCCTCCACTTT.